The present entry profiles one T cell receptor (beta chain) with its context. Its antigen is undetermined. The V segment lost 5 bases and the J segment 5 bases; nucleotides outside the gene matches: 8. CDR3 length: 14 amino acids. Germline V gene sequence: CDR1 SGHAT, CDR2 FQDESV (reference sequence). The sample belongs to a study of cytomegalovirus exposure and HLA in healthy donors. Findings of the study overall: As a later analysis revealed, most CMV-associated TCR beta chains appeared HLA-restricted. In an earlier analysis, about 87% or about 30%: the productive usage of most TCR beta V segments. Some segments of the V type, notably TRBV6-2 and TRBV6-3, were excluded as indistinguishable.

The PCR had 60 Vbeta and 13 Jbeta primers. As handled by the study authors: Around 83 million unique TCR beta chains, roughly 10 million shared, were counted in a later analysis. This table comes from immunoSEQ multiplex PCR, and its TCRdb copy is limited to in-frame clones, with some not included. V and J calls and clone size are given by that table; D and trimming were obtained from the DNA. The sample lists some 150,000 clones; around four fifths were seen once. The chain uses TRBV11-1 and TRBJ2-7; the match to TRBD2 covers 8 bases. The sample comprised PBMCs. The source is a male donor in good health and CMV-seronegative. The CDR3 spells CASSLQRESDEQYF. CDR3 DNA sequence: TGTGCCAGCAGCCTCCAGCGGGAGTCTGACGAGCAGTACTTC.